This T cell receptor (beta chain) derives from a study of Ad26.COV2.S vaccination and SARS-CoV-2 variants. Study-wide context: A COV1001 Ad26.COV2.S trial-arm participant provided the sample. Doses of Ad26.COV2.S were injected into muscle once or twice, 56 days apart.

CDR1 and CDR2 from the germline V gene are LNHDA and SQIVND (reference sequence). This CDR3 is built from 17 residues. V lost 3 bases, J lost 0 bases, and 7 bases stayed unmatched. TCRdb keeps only in-frame clones here, not all; method: immunoSEQ multiplex PCR. The table lists about 350,000 clones, approximately 90% of them singletons. Documented treatment: about 20 received Ad26.COV2.S at low or high dose, single or two shots; five or six received placebo; per-sample allocation not given. Sampling took place 63 days after the first vaccine or placebo injection. This clone was recorded a few times. What it binds is not known. General study points: Overall T cell responses may have been underestimated by the analyses of TCR breadth and depth.

The material was peripheral blood, obtained in a trial of Ad26.COV2.S vaccine versus placebo. The gene calls are TRBV19 and TRBJ2-1; 8 nucleotides align to TRBD2. The clonotype was recovered from a person aged 18-65 years who received the Ad26.COV2.S COVID-19 vaccine or a placebo. The CDR3 nucleotides read TGTGCCAGTAGTATCGGACCTCGGGGGGGCTCCTACAATGAGCAGTTCTTC. Its translation is CASSIGPRGGSYNEQFF.